Listed here are 3 T cell receptor beta chains from one sample, sequenced in a study of cytomegalovirus exposure and HLA in healthy donors. PCR amplification relied on 60 Vbeta primers (plus 13 Jbeta primers). Repertoires were generated with immunoSEQ multiplex PCR, while TCRdb's copy carries only in-frame clones and drops some. The sample records about 99,000 clones, 79% being singletons. Sample: PBMCs. The receptors shown here come from a male donor in good health and CMV-seropositive.

The V gene is TRBV9, the J gene TRBJ1-1; no definite D call. Germline assignment: CDR1 SGDLS and CDR2 YYNGEE. CDR3 length: 12 amino acids. V shed 0 bases and J shed 8 bases, with 8 bases lying between them. CDR3 sequence: CASSVAEKEAFF. For the CDR3, the DNA is TGTGCCAGCAGCGTAGCGGAGAAAGAAGCTTTCTTT.

In this sample, this clone turned up once. The rearrangement uses TRBV25-1 and TRBJ1-2; tentative D call: TRBD1 (6 bases). The CDR3 has 13 residues. CDR1 is MGHDK, CDR2 SYGVNS, per germline. V shed 6 bases and J shed 4 bases, with 12 bases lying between them. In nucleotides, the CDR3 is TGTGCCAGCAGCTCCGGGACACTCTATGGCTACACCTTC. Its translation: CASSSGTLYGYTF.

The chain is built from TRBV14 and TRBJ2-2; 7 bases map to TRBD1. The V gene's germline CDR1 is SGHDN and CDR2 FVKESK. V lost 1 base and J lost 4; bases outside the gene matches: 3. The CDR3 loop spans 15 amino acids. The chain's CDR3 is CASSQVRGSTGELFF. The CDR3 DNA is TGTGCCAGCAGCCAAGTCAGGGGGAGCACCGGGGAGCTGTTTTTT.